This TCR beta chain was documented in a study of metastatic and nonmetastatic thyroid tumors. Patients were all untreated before their thyroid surgery. Authors' data handling: Clinicopathological groups supplied CDR3 differences that were used to build a distant-metastasis classifier for papillary thyroid cancer. TCRdb re-clonotyped the PCR reads via MiXCR. For this entry, the V and J calls and clone size follow TCRdb and not the study's own pipeline. Of 27,000 or so clones listed, 15% to 20% are singletons. Ten or more counts support this clone. The material sequenced was blood. The sequence derives from a male donor with papillary thyroid cancer or a benign thyroid nodule (not recorded which). Some clones in this sample may be carry-over from other donors' samples.

The CDR3 DNA reads TGTGCCAGCAGTTACGGGCTAGCGGGAGGGGAAAACTACGAGCAGTACTTC. Residues: CASSYGLAGGENYEQYF. V and J are TRBV6-5 and TRBJ2-7; TRBD2 matches at 12 bases. The CDR3 is made up of 17 amino acids. J gave up 3 bases and V 2 bases, and 8 bases lay outside the gene matches. In germline, CDR1 is MNHEY, CDR2 SVGAGI.